This TCR beta chain was sequenced during a study of OX40 agonist ivuxolimab in advanced cancers. Overall study context: While on treatment, patients had intravenous ivuxolimab at 0.01 to 10 mg/kg every 2 weeks. Therapy given before enrollment (anti-PD-1, anti-PD-L1 or anti-CTLA-4) was allowed, and around 40% had some.

This CDR3 has 14 amino acids. CDR1 and CDR2 (germline): SGHRS, YFSETQ. Between the trimmed V and J ends, which lost 0 bases and 4 bases, there was a span of 8 bases. A remark on this clone: Antigen: not known.

Profiling relied on immunoSEQ multiplex PCR, and the TCRdb table lists in-frame clones only, not all of them. The repertoire includes roughly 59,000 clones, 84% of them detected once, and roughly 2% sits in the top ten. Study findings and constraints: Normalized T-cell clonal expansion was also low in a subset of nonresponders. The study found among the lowest clonal expansion in partial responders at 0.1-3.0 mg/kg.

Source: CD4+ or CD8+ T cells sorted from blood, taken in a trial of the OX40 agonist ivuxolimab. The TCR sequence derives from an adult with an advanced solid tumor such as melanoma, head and neck, liver or kidney cancer. The V and J genes are TRBV5-1 and TRBJ1-3; D might be TRBD1 (6 bases). CDR3 region: CASSLDGTGNTIYF. CDR3 sequence (DNA): TGCGCCAGCAGCTTGGACGGGACAGGAAACACCATATATTTT.